The source of this T cell receptor beta chain is a study of blood T cell repertoires in COVID-19. Whole-study context: The United States, Italy and Spain were the sources of the acute and convalescent COVID-19 samples. Sources were T cells, B-cell-depleted T cells, or PBMCs; the material itself was cDNA or gDNA.

Per the study methods: Amplification from reference gene primers served as the basis for estimated nucleated cell counts. Repertoires were generated with immunoSEQ multiplex PCR, while TCRdb's copy carries only in-frame clones and drops some. From that table come the V and J calls and clone size; the DNA was used to work out D and trimming. Among 140,000 to 150,000 clones listed, about 90% were seen once. The material sequenced was peripheral blood. This clonotype was obtained from a human donor in a cohort sampled during active COVID-19.

The CDR3 is CASSQDDRPPTKQYF. The CDR3 region has the DNA TGTGCCAGTAGCCAGGACGACAGGCCACCTACGAAGCAGTACTTC. The chain has TRBV19 and TRBJ2-7, with D possibly TRBD1 on 6 matching bases. Germline values: CDR1 LNHDA, CDR2 SQIVND (reference sequence). The CDR3 sequence is 15 residues long. The V end lost 6 bases, the J end lost 8 bases, and 23 bases lay between the germline ends.